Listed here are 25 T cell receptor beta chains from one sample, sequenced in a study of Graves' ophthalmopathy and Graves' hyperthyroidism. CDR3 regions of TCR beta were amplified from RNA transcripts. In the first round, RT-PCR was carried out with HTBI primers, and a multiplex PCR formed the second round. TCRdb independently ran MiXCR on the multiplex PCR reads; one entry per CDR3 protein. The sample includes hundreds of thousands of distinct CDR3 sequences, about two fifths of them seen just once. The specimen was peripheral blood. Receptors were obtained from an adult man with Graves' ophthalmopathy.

The CDR3 DNA sequence: TGTGCCAGCAGCGCCGGGACAGACGATGGCTACACCATATATTTT. Residues: CASSAGTDDGYTIYF. The genes are TRBV7-9 and TRBJ1-3; TRBD1 agrees at 7 bases. The V segment lost 5 bases and the J segment 8 bases; nucleotides outside the gene matches: 12. This CDR3 region has 15 residues. Germline V gene sequence: CDR1 SEHNR, CDR2 FQNEAQ (reference sequence).

CDR3 bases: TGTGCCGGGACAAGGGCACAGGCGACGAACACCGGGGAGCTGTTTTTT. Translating gives CAGTRAQATNTGELFF. V gene TRBV6-1 combines with J gene TRBJ2-2, with D possibly being TRBD1 (6 bases). CDR1 is MNHNS, CDR2 SASEGT, per germline. The length of the CDR3 is 16 residues. The germline V and J ends were trimmed by 11 bases and 0 bases, with 19 bases remaining between them.

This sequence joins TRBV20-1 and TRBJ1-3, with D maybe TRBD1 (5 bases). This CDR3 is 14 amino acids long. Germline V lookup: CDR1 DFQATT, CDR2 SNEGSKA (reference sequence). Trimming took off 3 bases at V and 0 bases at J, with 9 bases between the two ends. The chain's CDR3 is CSASGTDSGNTIYF. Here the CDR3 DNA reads TGCAGTGCTAGCGGGACCGACTCTGGAAACACCATATATTTT.

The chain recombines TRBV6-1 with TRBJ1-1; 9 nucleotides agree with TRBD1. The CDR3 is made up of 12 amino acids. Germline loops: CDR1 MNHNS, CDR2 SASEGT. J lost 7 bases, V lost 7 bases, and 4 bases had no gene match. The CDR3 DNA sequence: TGTGCCAGCACGGACAGGGGCTTTGAAGCTTTCTTT. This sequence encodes CASTDRGFEAFF.

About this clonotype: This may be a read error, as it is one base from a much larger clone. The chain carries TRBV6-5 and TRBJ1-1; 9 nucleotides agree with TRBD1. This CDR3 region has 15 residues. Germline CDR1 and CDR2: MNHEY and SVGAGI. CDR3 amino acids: CASSYLGQGHNEASF. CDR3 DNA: TGTGCCAGCAGTTACTTGGGACAGGGACACAATGAAGCTTCCTTT.

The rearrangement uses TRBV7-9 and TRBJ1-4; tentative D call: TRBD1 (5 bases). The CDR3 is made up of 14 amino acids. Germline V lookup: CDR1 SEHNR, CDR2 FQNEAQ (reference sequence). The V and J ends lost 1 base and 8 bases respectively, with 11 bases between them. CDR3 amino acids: CASSLDKGREKLFF. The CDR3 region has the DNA TGTGCCAGCAGCTTAGACAAGGGACGGGAAAAACTGTTTTTT.

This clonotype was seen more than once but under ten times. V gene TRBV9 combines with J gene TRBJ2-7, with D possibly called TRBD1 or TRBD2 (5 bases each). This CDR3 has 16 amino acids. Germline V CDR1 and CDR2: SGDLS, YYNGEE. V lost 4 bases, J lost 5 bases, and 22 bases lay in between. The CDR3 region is CASSPFPTVPGNEQYF. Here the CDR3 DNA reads TGTGCCAGCAGCCCCTTCCCGACAGTCCCCGGGAACGAGCAGTACTTC. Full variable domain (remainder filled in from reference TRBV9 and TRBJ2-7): DSGVTQTPKHLITATGQRVTLRCSPRSGDLSVYWYQQSLDQGLQFLIQYYNGEERAKGNILERFSAQQFPDLHSELNLSSLELGDSALYFCASSPFPTVPGNEQYFGPGTRLTVT.

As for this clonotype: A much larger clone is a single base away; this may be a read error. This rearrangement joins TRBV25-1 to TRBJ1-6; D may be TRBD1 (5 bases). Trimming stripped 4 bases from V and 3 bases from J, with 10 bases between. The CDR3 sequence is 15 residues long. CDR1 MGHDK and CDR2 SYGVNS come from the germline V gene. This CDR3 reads CASSATDYYNSPLHF. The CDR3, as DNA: TGTGCCAGCAGTGCGACAGACTACTATAATTCACCCCTCCACTTT.

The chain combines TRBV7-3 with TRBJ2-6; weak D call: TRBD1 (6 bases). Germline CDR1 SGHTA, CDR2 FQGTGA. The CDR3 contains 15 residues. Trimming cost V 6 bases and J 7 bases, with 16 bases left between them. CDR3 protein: CASSPYHREANVLTF. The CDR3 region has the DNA TGTGCCAGCAGTCCTTACCACAGGGAAGCCAACGTCCTGACTTTC.

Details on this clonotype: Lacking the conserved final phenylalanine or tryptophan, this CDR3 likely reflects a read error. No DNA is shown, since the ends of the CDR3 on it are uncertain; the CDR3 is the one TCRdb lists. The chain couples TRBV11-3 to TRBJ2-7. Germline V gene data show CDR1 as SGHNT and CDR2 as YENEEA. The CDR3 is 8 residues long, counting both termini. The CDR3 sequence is CASSLVPS.

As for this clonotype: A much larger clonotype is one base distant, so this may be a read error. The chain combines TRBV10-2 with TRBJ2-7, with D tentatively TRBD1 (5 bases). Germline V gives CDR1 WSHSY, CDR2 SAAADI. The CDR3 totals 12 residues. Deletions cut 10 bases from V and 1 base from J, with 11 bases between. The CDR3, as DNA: TGCGCCAACCAGGGTGGATCCTACGAGCAGTACTTC. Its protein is CANQGGSYEQYF.

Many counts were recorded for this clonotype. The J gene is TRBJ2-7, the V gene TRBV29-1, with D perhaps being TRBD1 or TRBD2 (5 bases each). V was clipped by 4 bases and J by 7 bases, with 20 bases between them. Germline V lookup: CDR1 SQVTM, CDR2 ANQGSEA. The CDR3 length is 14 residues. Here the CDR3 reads CSVGVQGPFGEQYF. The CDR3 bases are TGCAGCGTTGGGGTCCAGGGACCTTTCGGGGAGCAGTACTTC.

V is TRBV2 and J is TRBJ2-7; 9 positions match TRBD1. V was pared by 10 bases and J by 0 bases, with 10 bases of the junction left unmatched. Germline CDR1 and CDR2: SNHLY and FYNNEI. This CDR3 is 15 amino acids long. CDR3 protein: CANNPGTGSSYEQYF. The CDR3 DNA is TGTGCCAACAACCCCGGGACAGGGAGCTCCTACGAGCAGTACTTC. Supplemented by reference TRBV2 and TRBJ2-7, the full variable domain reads EPEVTQTPSHQVTQMGQEVILRCVPISNHLYFYWYRQILGQKVEFLVSFYNNEISEKSEIFDDQFSVERPDGSNFTLKIRSTKLEDSAMYFCANNPGTGSSYEQYFGPGTRLTVT.

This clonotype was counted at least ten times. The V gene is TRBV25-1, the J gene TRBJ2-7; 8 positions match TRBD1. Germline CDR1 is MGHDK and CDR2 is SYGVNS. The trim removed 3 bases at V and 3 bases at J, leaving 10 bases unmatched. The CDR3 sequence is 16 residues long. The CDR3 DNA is TGTGCCAGCAGTGAGGCCGGACAGGGCGGGTTCTACGAGCAGTACTTC. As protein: CASSEAGQGGFYEQYF.

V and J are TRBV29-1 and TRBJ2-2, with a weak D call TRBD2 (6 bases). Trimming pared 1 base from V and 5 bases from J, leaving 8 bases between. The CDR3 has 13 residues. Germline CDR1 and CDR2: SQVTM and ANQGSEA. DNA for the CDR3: TGCAGCGTTGAAGCGGGAGAAACCGGGGAGCTGTTTTTT. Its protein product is CSVEAGETGELFF.

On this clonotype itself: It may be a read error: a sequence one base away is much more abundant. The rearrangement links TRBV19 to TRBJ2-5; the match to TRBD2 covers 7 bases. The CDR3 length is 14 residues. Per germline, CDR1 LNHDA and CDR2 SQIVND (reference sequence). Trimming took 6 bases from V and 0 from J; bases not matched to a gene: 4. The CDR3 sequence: CASSSGGYQETQYF. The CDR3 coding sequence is TGTGCCAGTAGCTCCGGGGGGTACCAAGAGACCCAGTACTTC.

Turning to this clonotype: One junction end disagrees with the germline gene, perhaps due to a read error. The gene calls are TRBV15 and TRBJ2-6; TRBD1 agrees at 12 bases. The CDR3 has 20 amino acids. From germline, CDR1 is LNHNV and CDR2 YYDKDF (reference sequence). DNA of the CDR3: TGTGCCACCAGCAGAGGCTACATCGGGACAGGGGGCTCTGGGGCCGACGTCCTGACTTTC. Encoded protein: CATSRGYIGTGGSGADVLTF. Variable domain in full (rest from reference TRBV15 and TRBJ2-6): DAMVIQNPRYQVTQFGKPVTLSCSQTLNHNVMYWYQQKSSQAPKLLFHYYDKDFNNEADTPDNFQSRRPNTSFCFLDIRSPGLGDTAMYLCATSRGYIGTGGSGADVLTFGAGSRLTVL.

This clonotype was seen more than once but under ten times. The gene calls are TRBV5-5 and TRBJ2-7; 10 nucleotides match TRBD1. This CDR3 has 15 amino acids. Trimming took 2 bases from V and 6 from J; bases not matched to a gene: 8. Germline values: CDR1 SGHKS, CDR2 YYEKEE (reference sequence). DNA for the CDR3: TGTGCCAGCAGCTTTCCGGGACAGGGGTCTCGCGAGCAGTACTTC. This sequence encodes CASSFPGQGSREQYF.

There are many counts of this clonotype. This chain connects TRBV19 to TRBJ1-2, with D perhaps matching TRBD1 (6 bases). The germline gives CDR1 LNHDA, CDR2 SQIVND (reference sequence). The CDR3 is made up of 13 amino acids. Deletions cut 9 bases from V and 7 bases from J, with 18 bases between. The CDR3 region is CASFPRGASGYTF. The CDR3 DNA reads TGTGCCAGCTTCCCCCGGGGGGCCAGTGGCTACACCTTC.

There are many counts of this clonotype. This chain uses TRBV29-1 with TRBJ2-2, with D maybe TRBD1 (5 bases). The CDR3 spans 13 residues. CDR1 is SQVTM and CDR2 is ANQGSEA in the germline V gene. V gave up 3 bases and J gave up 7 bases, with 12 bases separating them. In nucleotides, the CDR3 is TGCAGCGTTGACCAGGGCGAAGGCGGGGAGCTGTTTTTT. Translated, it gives CSVDQGEGGELFF.

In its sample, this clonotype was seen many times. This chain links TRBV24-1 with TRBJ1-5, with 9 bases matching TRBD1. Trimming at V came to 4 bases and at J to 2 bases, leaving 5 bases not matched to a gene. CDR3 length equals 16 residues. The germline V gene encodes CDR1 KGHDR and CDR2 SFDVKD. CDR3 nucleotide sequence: TGTGCCACCAGTGACTCTCGGACAGGGGGCAATCAGCCCCAGCATTTT. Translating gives CATSDSRTGGNQPQHF.

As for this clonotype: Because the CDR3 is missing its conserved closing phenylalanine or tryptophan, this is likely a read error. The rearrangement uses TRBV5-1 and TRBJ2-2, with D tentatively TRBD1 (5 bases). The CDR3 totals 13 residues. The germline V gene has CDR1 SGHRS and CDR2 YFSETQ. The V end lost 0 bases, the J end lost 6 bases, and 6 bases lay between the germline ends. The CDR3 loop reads CASSLEGSGELFC. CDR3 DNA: TGCGCCAGCAGCTTGGAGGGGTCCGGGGAGCTGTTTTGT.

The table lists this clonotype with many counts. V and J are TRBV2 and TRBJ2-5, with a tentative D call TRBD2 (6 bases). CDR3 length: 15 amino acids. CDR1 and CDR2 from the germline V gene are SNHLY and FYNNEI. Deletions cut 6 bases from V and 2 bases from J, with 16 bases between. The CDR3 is CASRIYSGQQETQYF. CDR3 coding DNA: TGTGCCAGCAGGATATATAGCGGTCAACAAGAGACCCAGTACTTC.

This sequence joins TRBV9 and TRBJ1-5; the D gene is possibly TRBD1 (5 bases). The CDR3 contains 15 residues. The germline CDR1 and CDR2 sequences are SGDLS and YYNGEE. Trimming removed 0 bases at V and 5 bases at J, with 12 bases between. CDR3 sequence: CASSVAGLGDQPQHF. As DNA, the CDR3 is TGTGCCAGCAGCGTAGCGGGGCTAGGGGATCAGCCCCAGCATTTT.

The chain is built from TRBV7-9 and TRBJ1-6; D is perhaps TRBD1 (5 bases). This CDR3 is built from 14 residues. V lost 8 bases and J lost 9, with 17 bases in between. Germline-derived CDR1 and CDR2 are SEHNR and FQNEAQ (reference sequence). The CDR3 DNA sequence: TGTGCCAGCTCACCCCCAGGTGGGGGTTCACCCCTCCACTTT. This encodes CASSPPGGGSPLHF.